This T cell receptor (beta chain) stems from a study of blood T cells in healthy people across ages. Each donor supplied 7.5 to 10 milliliters of peripheral blood. The V and J ends lost 5 bases and 6 bases, in that order; junction bases with no gene match: 8. CDR3 size: 15 residues. A word on this clonotype: What it recognizes is unknown.

Study-wide results and limits: Naive CD4+ cells and diversity were both higher in long-lived donors than in aged donors. Strong correlation existed between TCR beta diversity and naive T cell percentage.

The authors ran a second PCR of 7 to 11 cycles using a sample-barcoded 5' primer and a J-beta primer mix. Via MiXCR, TCRdb re-called the 5' RACE reads, giving one row per CDR3 protein. The sample records more than 800,000 distinct CDR3 sequences, 40% to 45% being singletons. This chain joins TRBV12-3 or TRBV12-4 and TRBJ2-1; 9 bases match TRBD2. The receptor comes from a woman aged 55-70 years in good health. Sequencing input: blood. The CDR3 coding sequence is TGTGCCAGCAGTCCAAGCGGGAGGTCCCTCAATGAGCAGTTCTTC. Encoded protein: CASSPSGRSLNEQFF.